These 3 T cell receptor beta chains share one sample of origin, sequenced in a study of blood T cell repertoires in COVID-19. This table comes from immunoSEQ multiplex PCR, and its TCRdb copy is limited to in-frame clones, with some not included. The sample holds approximately 380,000 clones, 88% seen once. Sequencing was done on a sample of PBMCs or T cells enriched from blood (not recorded which). The receptors were sampled from a woman younger than 30 who had recovered from COVID-19.

About this clone: One junction end does not reproduce the germline sequence, and a read error may be involved. The chain recombines TRBV5-1 with TRBJ2-7; TRBD2 aligns across 8 bases. The length of the CDR3 is 13 residues. Germline CDR1 is SGHRS and CDR2 is YFSETQ. As DNA, the CDR3 is TGCGCCAGCAGCGCGGATCCGGGCGGGGGGCCCAACTTC. Protein product: CASSADPGGGPNF.

Here the CDR3 DNA reads TGTGCCAGCAGTTGGACTGAAAACACAGATACGCAGTATTTT. It yields the protein CASSWTENTDTQYF. The gene calls are TRBV6-2 or TRBV6-3 and TRBJ2-3; D may be TRBD2 (5 bases). With 4 bases removed from V and 2 bases from J, the gap between germline ends came to 10 bases. This CDR3 has 14 residues. Per the germline V gene, CDR1 is MNHEY and CDR2 is SVGEGT.

The V and J genes are TRBV19 and TRBJ1-2; 8 bases map to TRBD1. The V segment lost 5 bases and the J segment 6 bases; nucleotides outside the gene matches: 8. This CDR3 region has 14 residues. Germline loops: CDR1 LNHDA, CDR2 SQIVND (reference sequence). DNA for the CDR3: TGTGCCAGTAGTCCGGGACAGGTGGCAAATGGCTACACCTTC. Translating gives CASSPGQVANGYTF. Complete variable domain (other parts from reference TRBV19 and TRBJ1-2): DGGITQSPKYLFRKEGQNVTLSCEQNLNHDAMYWYRQDPGQGLRLIYYSQIVNDFQKGDIAEGYSVSREKKESFPLTVTSAQKNPTAFYLCASSPGQVANGYTFGSGTRLTVV.